This passage covers 21 T cell receptor beta chains from one sample sequenced in a study of a mutant IDH1 vaccine in newly diagnosed glioma. Documented time point: week 11, during vaccination. Each dose of the vaccine consisted of 300 ug of mutant IDH1 20-mer peptide, with topical imiquimod. Sequenced by immunoSEQ multiplex PCR; TCRdb stores in-frame clones only, minus some. The table records around 25,000 clones, about 80% of them present only once. The antigens of these receptors remain unknown. The sequencing here drew on PBMCs, taken from a glioma patient whose treatment included an IDH1 peptide vaccine. The origin of the receptors is a woman younger than 35 with glioma.

The V and J genes are TRBV5-1 and TRBJ1-2; 9 positions agree with TRBD1. Germline V CDR1 and CDR2: SGHRS, YFSETQ. The CDR3 runs 13 residues. V trimming: 4 bases; J trimming: 5 bases; junction bases outside the gene matches: 3. The CDR3 nucleotides are TGCGCCAGCAGCGAAGGGACAGGGTATGGCTACACCTTC. Protein: CASSEGTGYGYTF.

V is TRBV2 and J is TRBJ1-4, with D unresolved. The CDR3 has 15 residues. Germline V gives CDR1 SNHLY, CDR2 FYNNEI. V was trimmed by 4 bases and J by 0 bases, leaving 9 bases between them. The CDR3 here is CASSAYTTTNEKLFF. The DNA for the CDR3 is TGTGCCAGCAGTGCTTACACCACAACTAATGAAAAACTGTTTTTT.

The rearrangement joins TRBV6-5 to TRBJ2-1, with 11 bases identical to TRBD2. This CDR3 is built from 15 residues. The germline CDR1 and CDR2 sequences are MNHEY and SVGAGI. Unmatched junction bases numbered 5, after V lost 2 bases and J lost 8 bases. DNA for the CDR3: TGTGCCAGCAGTTACCGTAGCGGGGGGGCACATGAGCAGTTCTTC. Protein sequence: CASSYRSGGAHEQFF.

The chain links TRBV4-1 to TRBJ1-2; TRBD1 agrees at 10 bases. J gave up 1 base and V 3 bases, and 5 bases lay outside the gene matches. The CDR3 length is 16 residues. Germline V gene data show CDR1 as MGHRA and CDR2 as YSYEKL. The CDR3, as DNA: TGCGCCAGCAGCCACAGCGGACAGGGGGTTAACTATGGCTACACCTTC. It specifies CASSHSGQGVNYGYTF.

This rearrangement joins TRBV30 to TRBJ1-3; tentative D call: TRBD1 (6 bases). CDR3 size: 15 residues. The germline CDR1 and CDR2 sequences are GTSNPN and SVGIG (reference sequence). Trimming removed 4 bases at V and 4 bases at J, with 17 bases between. CDR3 loop: CAWTARGAGGNTIYF. The DNA of the CDR3 is TGTGCCTGGACCGCACGGGGGGCTGGAGGAAACACCATATATTTT.

V and J are TRBV6-5 and TRBJ2-1; possible D gene TRBD1, 6 bases. Trimming cost V 8 bases and J 3 bases, with 17 bases left between them. The germline CDR1 and CDR2 sequences are MNHEY and SVGAGI. The CDR3 runs to 15 residues. CDR3 nucleotides: TGTGCCAGCGTGGCGGCAGGGGCCCGCTACAATGAGCAGTTCTTC. Translating it yields CASVAAGARYNEQFF.

The chain couples TRBV4-1 to TRBJ1-1; no reliable D call. CDR3 length: 12 residues. Between the trimmed V and J ends, which lost 1 base and 5 bases, there was a span of 5 bases. Germline V gene sequence: CDR1 MGHRA, CDR2 YSYEKL. As DNA, the CDR3 is TGCGCCAGCAGCCAAGGGAGTACTGAAGCTTTCTTT. Translated: CASSQGSTEAFF.

The V and J genes are TRBV5-6 and TRBJ2-1, with 7 positions matching TRBD1. The germline CDR1 and CDR2 sequences are SGHDT and YYEEEE. V was pared by 4 bases and J by 3 bases, with 4 bases of the junction left unmatched. The CDR3 length is 14 residues. The CDR3 loop is CASSPGQFYNEQFF. CDR3 nucleotide sequence: TGTGCCAGCAGCCCGGGACAGTTCTACAATGAGCAGTTCTTC.

The chain recombines TRBV7-6 with TRBJ1-2, with TRBD1 identical over 7 bases. The junction had 6 bases not matched to a gene; V was cut back by 5 bases and J by 0 bases. Germline lookup yields CDR1 SGHVS and CDR2 FNYEAQ. The CDR3 sequence is 15 residues long. CDR3 DNA sequence: TGTGCCAGCAGCCAGGGGGGGACAGCTAACTATGGCTACACCTTC. This gives the protein CASSQGGTANYGYTF.

This clone was detected only once. The chain recombines TRBV2 with TRBJ1-3, with TRBD1 matching over 10 bases. The trim removed 4 bases at V and 8 bases at J, leaving 5 bases unmatched. The CDR3 is 14 residues long. Looked up from germline, CDR1 is SNHLY and CDR2 is FYNNEI. The CDR3 here is CASSVEGTGDTIYF. CDR3 nucleotides: TGTGCCAGCAGTGTGGAGGGGACAGGGGACACCATATATTTT.

The chain combines TRBV4-3 with TRBJ2-1; 14 nucleotides match TRBD2. The germline CDR1 and CDR2 sequences are LGHNA and YSLEER. Germline trimming cut 6 bases from V and 9 bases from J; bases unmatched to any gene: 13. This CDR3 comprises 17 residues. The DNA of the CDR3 is TGCGCCAGCAGTTTTAACTCGGGACTAGCGGGAGTCCGTGAGCAGTTCTTC. This gives the protein CASSFNSGLAGVREQFF.

The rearrangement uses TRBV6-1 and TRBJ2-2; D perhaps matches TRBD2 (5 bases). Germline values: CDR1 MNHNS, CDR2 SASEGT. Between the trimmed V and J ends, which lost 11 bases and 4 bases, there was a span of 14 bases. The CDR3 consists of 13 residues. The CDR3, as DNA: TGTGCCTCAAGGCCCGCGGGCACCGGGGAGCTGTTTTTT. This encodes CASRPAGTGELFF.

V gene TRBV19 combines with J gene TRBJ1-5, with 10 bases aligning to TRBD1. V trimming: 3 bases; J trimming: 2 bases; junction bases outside the gene matches: 13. CDR3 size: 19 residues. Germline V lookup: CDR1 LNHDA, CDR2 SQIVND (reference sequence). Here the CDR3 reads CASSMWRYSGTGGNQPQHF. The CDR3 DNA reads TGTGCCAGTAGTATGTGGAGGTATTCCGGGACAGGGGGCAATCAGCCCCAGCATTTT.

The rearrangement uses TRBV30 and TRBJ2-1; D gene uncertain. Trimming removed 1 base at V and 0 bases at J, with 10 bases between. Looked up from germline, CDR1 is GTSNPN and CDR2 is SVGIG (reference sequence). The CDR3 runs to 15 residues. CDR3 nucleotide sequence: TGTGCCTGGAGTGCCTACGAGAGCTCCTACAATGAGCAGTTCTTC. Translating it yields CAWSAYESSYNEQFF.

The chain uses TRBV29-1 and TRBJ1-1; D perhaps matches TRBD1 (6 bases). Deletions cut 5 bases from V and 1 base from J, with 14 bases between. Per germline, CDR1 SQVTM and CDR2 ANQGSEA. The CDR3 sequence is 14 residues long. The CDR3 spells CSVPPQGQNTEAFF. The CDR3 DNA is TGCAGCGTTCCCCCGCAGGGGCAGAACACTGAAGCTTTCTTT.

The genes are TRBV7-8 and TRBJ2-5; D possibly corresponds to TRBD2 (5 bases). Germline V gives CDR1 SGHVS, CDR2 FQNEAQ. V was cut by 5 bases and J by 7 bases, with 20 bases left in between. The CDR3 covers 15 residues. DNA for the CDR3: TGTGCCAGCAGCCCAGGTCCCACCCGAGAGGGGACCCAGTACTTC. Translated, it gives CASSPGPTREGTQYF.

This clone was seen only once. The chain joins TRBV6-1 to TRBJ1-4; D remains ambiguous. Trimming shortened V by 3 bases and J by 0 bases, and 8 bases separated the two germline ends. From germline, CDR1 is MNHNS and CDR2 SASEGT. The CDR3 contains 15 residues. The CDR3 DNA is TGTGCCAGCAGTGATGCCCGAGCAACTAATGAAAAACTGTTTTTT. This sequence encodes CASSDARATNEKLFF.

The chain recombines TRBV27 with TRBJ1-5; D is possibly TRBD1 (5 bases). Trimming removed 2 bases from V and 0 bases from J, with 8 bases in between. The CDR3 has 15 amino acids. Per germline, CDR1 MNHEY and CDR2 SMNVEV (reference sequence). CDR3 bases: TGTGCCAGCAGTTTAAGGGGATATAGCAATCAGCCCCAGCATTTT. This translates into CASSLRGYSNQPQHF.

This clone was observed a few times. This chain joins TRBV28 and TRBJ1-1, with D possibly matching TRBD1 (6 bases). This CDR3 is 15 amino acids long. V lost 2 bases, J lost 5 bases, and 15 bases lay in between. CDR1 and CDR2 (germline): MDHEN, SYDVKM. The CDR3 sequence is CASSLNREIETEAFF. The CDR3, as DNA: TGTGCCAGCAGTTTAAACAGGGAGATAGAGACTGAAGCTTTCTTT. Variable domain in full (rest from reference TRBV28 and TRBJ1-1): DVKVTQSSRYLVKRTGEKVFLECVQDMDHENMFWYRQDPGLGLRLIYFSYDVKMKEKGDIPEGYSVSREKKERFSLILESASTNQTSMYLCASSLNREIETEAFFGQGTRLTVV.

DNA for the CDR3: TGTGCCAGCAGCCACCCTGCCCCAGGCCTAGCGGGAATAACTCGAGCTAGCACAGATACGCAGTATTTT. Residues: CASSHPAPGLAGITRASTDTQYF. V and J are TRBV4-2 and TRBJ2-3; 9 bases match TRBD2. Germline loops: CDR1 LGHNA, CDR2 YNFKEQ. V shed 3 bases and J 0 bases; nucleotides not matched to a gene: 25. The CDR3 covers 23 residues.

A single count supports this clone. This chain uses TRBV11-2 with TRBJ1-5; no reliable D call. The CDR3 has 13 residues. Germline CDR1 SGHAT, CDR2 FQNNGV. V lost 1 base to trimming and J lost 4 bases, with 5 bases between them. The CDR3 region is CASSLGPNQPQHF. The CDR3 DNA sequence: TGTGCCAGCAGCTTAGGGCCAAATCAGCCCCAGCATTTT.